This T cell receptor beta chain was sequenced in a study of T cell repertoires in cytomegalovirus infection. TCRdb processed the reads anew with MiXCR; each CDR3 protein has one entry. The table records about 260,000 distinct CDR3 sequences, approximately 13% of them present only once. This clonotype came up a few times. The TCR originated in a human donor in good health (CMV status not recorded). Some clones in this sample may be carry-over from other donors' samples. Sequencing was carried out using PBMCs.

The CDR3, as DNA: TGTGCCAGCAGTTTGGCTAGGAGAAATGAAAAACTGTTTTTT. As protein: CASSLARRNEKLFF. V gene TRBV28 combines with J gene TRBJ1-4, with no clear D. The CDR3 has 14 residues. Per the germline V gene, CDR1 is MDHEN and CDR2 is SYDVKM. V was shortened by 3 bases and J by 5 bases, with 10 bases between the two germline ends. Based on the CDR3 plus reference TRBV28 and TRBJ1-4, the full variable domain is DVKVTQSSRYLVKRTGEKVFLECVQDMDHENMFWYRQDPGLGLRLIYFSYDVKMKEKGDIPEGYSVSREKKERFSLILESASTNQTSMYLCASSLARRNEKLFFGSGTQLSVL.